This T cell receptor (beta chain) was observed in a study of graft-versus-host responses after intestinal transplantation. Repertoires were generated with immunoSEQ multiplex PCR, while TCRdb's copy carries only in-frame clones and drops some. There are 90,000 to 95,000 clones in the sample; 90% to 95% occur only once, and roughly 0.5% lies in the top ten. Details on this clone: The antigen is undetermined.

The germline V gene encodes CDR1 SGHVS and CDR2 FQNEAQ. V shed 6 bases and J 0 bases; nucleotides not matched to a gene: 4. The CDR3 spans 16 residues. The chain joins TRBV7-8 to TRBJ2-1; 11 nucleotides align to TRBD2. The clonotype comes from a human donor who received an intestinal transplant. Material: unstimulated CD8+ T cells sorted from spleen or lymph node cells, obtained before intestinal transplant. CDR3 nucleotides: TGTGCCAGCAGACCTACTAGCGGGAGCTCCTACAATGAGCAGTTCTTC. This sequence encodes CASRPTSGSSYNEQFF.